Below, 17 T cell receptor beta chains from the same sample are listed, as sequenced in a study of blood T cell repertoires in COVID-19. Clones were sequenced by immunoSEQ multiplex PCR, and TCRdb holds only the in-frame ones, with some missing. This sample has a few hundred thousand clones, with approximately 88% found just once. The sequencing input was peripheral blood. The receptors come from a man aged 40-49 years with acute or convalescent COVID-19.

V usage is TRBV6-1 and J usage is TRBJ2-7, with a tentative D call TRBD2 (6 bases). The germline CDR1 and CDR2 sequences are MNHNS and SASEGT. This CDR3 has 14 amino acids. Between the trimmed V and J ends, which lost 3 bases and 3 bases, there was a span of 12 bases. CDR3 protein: CASSEGLRIYEQYF. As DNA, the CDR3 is TGTGCCAGCAGTGAGGGACTTAGAATCTACGAGCAGTACTTC.

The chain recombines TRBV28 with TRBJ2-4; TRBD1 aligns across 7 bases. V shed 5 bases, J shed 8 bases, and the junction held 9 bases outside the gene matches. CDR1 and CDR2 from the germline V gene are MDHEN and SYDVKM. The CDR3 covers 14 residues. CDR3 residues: CASSRRQGRDIQYF. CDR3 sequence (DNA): TGTGCCAGCAGTAGAAGACAGGGTCGGGACATTCAGTACTTC. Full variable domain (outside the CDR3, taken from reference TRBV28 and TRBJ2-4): DVKVTQSSRYLVKRTGEKVFLECVQDMDHENMFWYRQDPGLGLRLIYFSYDVKMKEKGDIPEGYSVSREKKERFSLILESASTNQTSMYLCASSRRQGRDIQYFGAGTRLSVL.

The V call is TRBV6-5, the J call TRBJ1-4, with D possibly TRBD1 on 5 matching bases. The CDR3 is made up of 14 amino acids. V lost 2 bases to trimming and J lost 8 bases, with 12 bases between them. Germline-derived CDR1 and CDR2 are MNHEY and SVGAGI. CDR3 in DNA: TGTGCCAGCAGTTACCAGGGAGGAGACGAAAAACTGTTTTTT. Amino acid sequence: CASSYQGGDEKLFF.

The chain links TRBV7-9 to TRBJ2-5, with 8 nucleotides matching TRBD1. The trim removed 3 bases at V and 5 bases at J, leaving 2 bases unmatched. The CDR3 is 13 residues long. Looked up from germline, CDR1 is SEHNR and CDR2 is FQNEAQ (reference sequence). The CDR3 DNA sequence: TGTGCCAGCAGCTTCAGGGGGCGGGAGACCCAGTACTTC. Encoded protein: CASSFRGRETQYF. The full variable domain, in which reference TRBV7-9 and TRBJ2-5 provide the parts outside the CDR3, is DTGVSQNPRHKITKRGQNVTFRCDPISEHNRLYWYRQTLGQGPEFLTYFQNEAQLEKSRLLSDRFSAERPKGSFSTLEIQRTEQGDSAMYLCASSFRGRETQYFGPGTRLLVL.

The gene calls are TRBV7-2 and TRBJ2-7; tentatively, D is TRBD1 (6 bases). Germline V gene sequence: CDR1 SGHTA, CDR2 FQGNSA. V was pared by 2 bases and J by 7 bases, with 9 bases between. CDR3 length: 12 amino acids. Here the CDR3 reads CASSLWGQEQYF. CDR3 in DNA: TGTGCCAGCAGCTTATGGGGGCAGGAGCAGTACTTC.

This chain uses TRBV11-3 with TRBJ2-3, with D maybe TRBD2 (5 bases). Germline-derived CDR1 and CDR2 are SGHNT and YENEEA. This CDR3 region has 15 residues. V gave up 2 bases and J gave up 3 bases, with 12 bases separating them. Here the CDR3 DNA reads TGTGCCAGCAGCTTATGGGCAGGCGGGACAGATACGCAGTATTTT. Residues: CASSLWAGGTDTQYF.

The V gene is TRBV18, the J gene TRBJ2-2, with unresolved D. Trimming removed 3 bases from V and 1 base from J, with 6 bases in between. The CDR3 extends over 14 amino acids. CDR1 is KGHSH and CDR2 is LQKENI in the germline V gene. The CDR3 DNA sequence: TGTGCCAGCTCACCTCCCGGGAACACCGGGGAGCTGTTTTTT. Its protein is CASSPPGNTGELFF.

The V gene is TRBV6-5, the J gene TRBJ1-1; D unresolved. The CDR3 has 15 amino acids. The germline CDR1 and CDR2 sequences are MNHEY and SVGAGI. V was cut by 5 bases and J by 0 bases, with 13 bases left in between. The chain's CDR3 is CASSPPGRMNTEAFF. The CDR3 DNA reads TGTGCCAGCAGTCCCCCCGGGAGGATGAACACTGAAGCTTTCTTT.

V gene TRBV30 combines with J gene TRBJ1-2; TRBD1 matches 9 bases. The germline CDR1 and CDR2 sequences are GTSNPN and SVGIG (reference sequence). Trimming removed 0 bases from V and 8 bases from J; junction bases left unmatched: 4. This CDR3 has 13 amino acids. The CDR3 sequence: CAWSVTGGFGYTF. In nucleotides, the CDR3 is TGTGCCTGGAGTGTCACAGGGGGCTTCGGCTACACCTTC.

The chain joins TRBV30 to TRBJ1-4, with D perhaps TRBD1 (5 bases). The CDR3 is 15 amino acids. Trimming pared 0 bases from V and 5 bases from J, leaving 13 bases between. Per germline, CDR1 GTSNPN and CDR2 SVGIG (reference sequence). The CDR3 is CAWSVHWTPNEKLFF. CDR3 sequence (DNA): TGTGCCTGGAGTGTACATTGGACACCGAATGAAAAACTGTTTTTT.

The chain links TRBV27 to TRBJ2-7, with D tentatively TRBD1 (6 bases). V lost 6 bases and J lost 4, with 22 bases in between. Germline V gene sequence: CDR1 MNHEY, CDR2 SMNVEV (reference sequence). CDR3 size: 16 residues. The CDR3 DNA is TGTGCCAGCAGCACCTACCGGGACATCACCAGGTACGAGCAGTACTTC. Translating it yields CASSTYRDITRYEQYF.

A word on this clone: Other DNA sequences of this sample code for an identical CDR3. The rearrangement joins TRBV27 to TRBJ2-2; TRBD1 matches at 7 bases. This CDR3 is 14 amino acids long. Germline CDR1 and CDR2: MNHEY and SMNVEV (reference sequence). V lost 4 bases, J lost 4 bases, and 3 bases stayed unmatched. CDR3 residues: CASSYRGPTGELFF. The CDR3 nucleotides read TGTGCCAGCAGTTACAGGGGCCCCACCGGGGAGCTGTTTTTT.

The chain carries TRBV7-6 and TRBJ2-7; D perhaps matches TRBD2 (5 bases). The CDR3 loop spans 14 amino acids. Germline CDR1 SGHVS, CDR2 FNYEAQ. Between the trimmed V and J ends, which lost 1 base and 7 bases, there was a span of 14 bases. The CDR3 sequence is CASSLGGLTGEQYF. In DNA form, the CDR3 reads TGTGCCAGCAGCTTAGGCGGCTTAACGGGGGAGCAGTACTTC.

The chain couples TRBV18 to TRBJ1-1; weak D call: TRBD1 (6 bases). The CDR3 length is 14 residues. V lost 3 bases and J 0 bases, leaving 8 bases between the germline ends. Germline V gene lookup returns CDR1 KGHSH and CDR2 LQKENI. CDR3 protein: CASSPDRMNTEAFF. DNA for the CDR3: TGTGCCAGCTCACCGGACAGAATGAACACTGAAGCTTTCTTT.

The CDR3 sequence: CASSYSLNSNEQFF. CDR3 in DNA: TGTGCCAGCAGTTACTCCCTTAACAGCAATGAGCAGTTCTTC. The rearrangement uses TRBV6-5 and TRBJ2-1, with D unresolved. Germline V gene data show CDR1 as MNHEY and CDR2 as SVGAGI. Trimming left V 0 bases short and J 6 bases short, with 9 bases between. CDR3 length: 14 residues.

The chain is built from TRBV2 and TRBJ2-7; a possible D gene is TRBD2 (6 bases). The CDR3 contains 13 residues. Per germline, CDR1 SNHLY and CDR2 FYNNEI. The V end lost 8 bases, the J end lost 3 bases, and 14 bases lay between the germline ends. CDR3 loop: CASELGGDYEQYF. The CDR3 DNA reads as TGTGCCAGCGAGTTGGGCGGGGACTACGAGCAGTACTTC.

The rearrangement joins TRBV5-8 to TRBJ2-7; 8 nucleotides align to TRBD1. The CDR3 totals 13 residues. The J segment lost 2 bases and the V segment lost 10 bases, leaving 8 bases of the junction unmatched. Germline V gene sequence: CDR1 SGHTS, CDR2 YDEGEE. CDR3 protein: CAETGQGPYEQYF. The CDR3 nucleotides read TGTGCCGAAACTGGACAGGGCCCCTACGAGCAGTACTTC.